These 21 T cell receptor beta chains came from one sample sequenced in a study of T cells after yellow fever vaccination. One entry per CDR3 protein results from TCRdb running MiXCR on the 5' RACE reads. This sample has some 390,000 distinct CDR3 sequences; about 19% occur once, and the top ten carry 15% to 20%. Sequenced here: PBMCs, sampled before the yellow fever booster vaccination. These receptors came from a man in his late teens or twenties who received the YFV17D yellow fever vaccine.

The rearrangement uses TRBV7-2 and TRBJ2-3; no firm D call. Germline V gene data show CDR1 as SGHTA and CDR2 as FQGNSA. V was shortened by 1 base and J by 2 bases, with 13 bases between the two germline ends. This CDR3 spans 16 amino acids. CDR3 in DNA: TGTGCCAGCAGCTTAGAGGGTTGGCAACTCACAGATACGCAGTATTTT. Its translation: CASSLEGWQLTDTQYF.

This rearrangement joins TRBV5-1 to TRBJ2-2; TRBD1 matches 8 bases. V shed 4 bases and J 5 bases; nucleotides not matched to a gene: 4. The germline gives CDR1 SGHRS, CDR2 YFSETQ. The CDR3 consists of 14 residues. This CDR3 reads CASSPDRETGELFF. The CDR3 nucleotides are TGCGCCAGCAGCCCGGACAGGGAAACCGGGGAGCTGTTTTTT.

This clonotype was counted a few times. The V and J genes are TRBV20-1 and TRBJ2-5, with TRBD2 as a possible D gene (6 bases). Trimming left V 6 bases short and J 5 bases short, with 19 bases between. The germline V gene encodes CDR1 DFQATT and CDR2 SNEGSKA (reference sequence). The CDR3 is made up of 14 amino acids. CDR3 region: CSAAATSFWETQYF. The CDR3 region has the DNA TGCAGTGCCGCGGCCACTAGCTTCTGGGAGACCCAGTACTTC.

The chain joins TRBV7-2 to TRBJ1-5; D might be TRBD1 (6 bases). There are 15 residues in the CDR3. CDR1 SGHTA and CDR2 FQGNSA come from the germline V gene. Trimming pared 5 bases from V and 0 bases from J, leaving 11 bases between. The CDR3: CASSPNRVSNQPQHF. DNA of the CDR3: TGTGCCAGCAGCCCTAACAGGGTTAGCAATCAGCCCCAGCATTTT. The whole variable domain, remainder taken from reference TRBV7-2 and TRBJ1-5, is GAGVSQSPSNKVTEKGKDVELRCDPISGHTALYWYRQSLGQGLEFLIYFQGNSAPDKSGLPSDRFSAERTGGSVSTLTIQRTQQEDSAVYLCASSPNRVSNQPQHFGDGTRLSIL.

This clonotype has a handful of counts. This chain joins TRBV7-6 and TRBJ2-5; D ambiguous. The length of the CDR3 is 16 residues. Germline V gene lookup returns CDR1 SGHVS and CDR2 FNYEAQ. The V end lost 2 bases, the J end lost 1 base, and 14 bases lay between the germline ends. The CDR3 region has the DNA TGTGCCAGCAGCTTAAAATTGCGCCCCTCCCAAGAGACCCAGTACTTC. This codes for CASSLKLRPSQETQYF.

There are a few counts of this clonotype. The chain carries TRBV20-1 and TRBJ1-5; perhaps TRBD1 as D (6 bases). The V gene lost 6 bases and the J gene lost 10 bases, with 22 bases spanning the gap. This CDR3 is 14 amino acids long. Per the germline V gene, CDR1 is DFQATT and CDR2 is SNEGSKA (reference sequence). The CDR3 is CSATLQGRADPQHF. The CDR3 region has the DNA TGCAGTGCAACGCTTCAGGGGCGGGCGGACCCCCAGCATTTT.

This clonotype was detected ten times or more. The gene calls are TRBV6-5 and TRBJ2-1; 9 nucleotides align to TRBD2. CDR1 and CDR2 from the germline V gene are MNHEY and SVGAGI. The V and J ends lost 2 bases and 8 bases, in that order; junction bases with no gene match: 10. There are 16 residues in the CDR3. CDR3 nucleotide sequence: TGTGCCAGCAGTTACGTTAGGGCTAGCGGGGCCGATGAGCAGTTCTTC. Its translation: CASSYVRASGADEQFF.

This clonotype was detected a few times. The chain recombines TRBV4-3 with TRBJ1-2, with no clear D. In germline, CDR1 is LGHNA, CDR2 YSLEER. The CDR3 length is 15 residues. Trimming stripped 0 bases from V and 3 bases from J, with 11 bases between. The CDR3 spells CASSQDIAPDYGYTF. The CDR3 coding sequence is TGCGCCAGCAGCCAAGATATTGCCCCCGACTATGGCTACACCTTC.

The sample holds a few counts of this clonotype. CDR3 nucleotide sequence: TGTGCCAGCAGAGATCTGAACGGACTATCATATGGCTACACCTTC. Amino acids: CASRDLNGLSYGYTF. The rearrangement uses TRBV12-3 or TRBV12-4 and TRBJ1-2; no firm D call. This CDR3 comprises 15 residues. V was pared by 6 bases and J by 5 bases, with 19 bases between.

This clonotype was counted a few times. The chain carries TRBV7-6 and TRBJ2-5, with 11 bases matching TRBD2. The CDR3 is 14 amino acids. Trimming removed 3 bases from V and 7 bases from J; junction bases left unmatched: 4. Germline V CDR1 and CDR2: SGHVS, FNYEAQ. The CDR3 bases are TGTGCCAGCAGCTTTTCTAGCGGGGGGTCGACCCAGTACTTC. Amino acids: CASSFSSGGSTQYF.

In its sample, this clonotype was seen a few times. The chain carries TRBV6-2 or TRBV6-3 and TRBJ2-7; D is undetermined. Trimming took off 0 bases at V and 6 bases at J, with 9 bases between the two ends. Germline V gene sequence: CDR1 MNHEY, CDR2 SVGEGT. The CDR3 runs to 13 residues. CDR3 loop: CASSYSGGLEQYV. The CDR3 DNA sequence: TGTGCCAGCAGTTACTCGGGCGGTCTCGAGCAGTACGTC.

This clonotype was detected ten times or more. For the CDR3, the DNA is TGTGCCAGCAGCTTGTACAGGGAAGCTTTCTTT. This translates into CASSLYREAFF. The gene calls are TRBV5-6 and TRBJ1-1; D is perhaps TRBD1 (5 bases). CDR3 length: 11 amino acids. Germline lookup yields CDR1 SGHDT and CDR2 YYEEEE. V was pared by 1 base and J by 8 bases, with 6 bases between.

This clonotype appeared a few times. The chain joins TRBV6-1 to TRBJ2-7; perhaps TRBD1 as D (6 bases). The CDR3 loop spans 13 amino acids. Germline CDR1 and CDR2: MNHNS and SASEGT. Between the trimmed V and J ends, which lost 2 bases and 9 bases, there was a span of 14 bases. In nucleotides, the CDR3 is TGTGCCAGCAGTGAAACAGGGATTGGAAGGCAGTACTTC. The encoded protein is CASSETGIGRQYF.

CDR3 sequence (DNA): TGTGCCAGCAGTGATACGCTGAACACCGGGGAGCTGTTTTTT. Its protein is CASSDTLNTGELFF. The rearrangement uses TRBV25-1 and TRBJ2-2; D not resolved. CDR1 is MGHDK and CDR2 is SYGVNS in the germline V gene. The CDR3 runs 14 residues. Trimming took off 3 bases at V and 1 base at J, with 6 bases between the two ends.

The V and J genes are TRBV10-3 and TRBJ2-7, with D possibly being TRBD1 (5 bases). Trimming took off 3 bases at V and 1 base at J, with 10 bases between the two ends. The length of the CDR3 is 14 residues. Germline CDR1 ENHRY, CDR2 SYGVKD. The CDR3 nucleotides read TGTGCCATCAGTGACGGACACAATTCCTACGAGCAGTACGTC. Translation gives CAISDGHNSYEQYV.

This clonotype was counted a few times. The chain links TRBV5-6 to TRBJ1-3, with unresolved D. Germline V gene data show CDR1 as SGHDT and CDR2 as YYEEEE. The CDR3 runs to 15 residues. V shed 0 bases and J shed 0 bases, with 7 bases lying between them. In DNA form, the CDR3 reads TGTGCCAGCAGCTTGGGGGGTGTCTCTGGAAACACCATATATTTT. Translation: CASSLGGVSGNTIYF.

This rearrangement joins TRBV12-3 or TRBV12-4 to TRBJ2-3; 7 bases match TRBD1. This CDR3 contains 13 residues. V dropped 7 bases and J dropped 5; count of bases not matched to a gene: 6. The CDR3 DNA reads TGTGCCAGCAACCTGGGACAGATAGATACGCAGTATTTT. Its translation: CASNLGQIDTQYF.

This clonotype turned up a few times. The J gene is TRBJ1-4, the V gene TRBV9; no firm D call. CDR1 SGDLS and CDR2 YYNGEE come from the germline V gene. The CDR3 contains 14 residues. Trimming removed 4 bases from V and 5 bases from J, with 12 bases in between. The CDR3 nucleotides are TGTGCCAGCAGCCCGACGACTTTAAATGAAAAACTGTTTTTT. As protein: CASSPTTLNEKLFF.

This clonotype was counted a few times. This chain uses TRBV28 with TRBJ1-1, with D possibly being TRBD1 (5 bases). Deletions cut 5 bases from V and 3 bases from J, with 10 bases between. The CDR3 loop spans 13 amino acids. Germline V gives CDR1 MDHEN, CDR2 SYDVKM. The CDR3 is CASSQGGYTEAFF. In DNA form, the CDR3 reads TGTGCCAGCAGTCAGGGAGGGTACACTGAAGCTTTCTTT. Filled out from reference TRBV28 and TRBJ1-1, the complete variable domain reads DVKVTQSSRYLVKRTGEKVFLECVQDMDHENMFWYRQDPGLGLRLIYFSYDVKMKEKGDIPEGYSVSREKKERFSLILESASTNQTSMYLCASSQGGYTEAFFGQGTRLTVV.

V gene TRBV29-1 combines with J gene TRBJ2-5; D call uncertain. Germline loops: CDR1 SQVTM, CDR2 ANQGSEA. Trimming stripped 2 bases from V and 5 bases from J, with 15 bases between. This CDR3 spans 14 amino acids. CDR3 residues: CSVETVIGQETQYF. The CDR3 DNA follows: TGCAGCGTTGAAACAGTTATCGGCCAGGAGACCCAGTACTTC. Filled out from reference TRBV29-1 and TRBJ2-5, the complete variable domain reads SAVISQKPSRDICQRGTSLTIQCQVDSQVTMMFWYRQQPGQSLTLIATANQGSEATYESGFVIDKFPISRPNLTFSTLTVSNMSPEDSSIYLCSVETVIGQETQYFGPGTRLLVL.

This clonotype appeared a few times. CDR3: CASSSGLAGAREETQYF. CDR3 DNA: TGTGCCAGCAGTTCAGGACTAGCGGGGGCCCGGGAAGAGACCCAGTACTTC. This chain joins TRBV27 and TRBJ2-5; 13 nucleotides agree with TRBD2. Germline lookup yields CDR1 MNHEY and CDR2 SMNVEV (reference sequence). J lost 3 bases, V lost 4 bases, and 8 bases had no gene match. The CDR3 covers 17 residues.